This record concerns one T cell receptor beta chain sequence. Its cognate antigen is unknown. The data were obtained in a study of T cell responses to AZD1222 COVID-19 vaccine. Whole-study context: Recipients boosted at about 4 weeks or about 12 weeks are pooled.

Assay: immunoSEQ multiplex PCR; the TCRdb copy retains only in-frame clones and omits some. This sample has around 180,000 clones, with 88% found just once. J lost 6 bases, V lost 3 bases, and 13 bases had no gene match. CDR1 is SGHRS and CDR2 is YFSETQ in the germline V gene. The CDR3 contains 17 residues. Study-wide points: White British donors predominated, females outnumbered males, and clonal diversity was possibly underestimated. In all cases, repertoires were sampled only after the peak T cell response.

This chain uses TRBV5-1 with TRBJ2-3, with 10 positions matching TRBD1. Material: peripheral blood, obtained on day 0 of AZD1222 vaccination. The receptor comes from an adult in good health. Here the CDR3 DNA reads TGCGCCAGCAGCTGGGACACCGGGACAGGGGCGCGGGATACGCAGTATTTT. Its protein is CASSWDTGTGARDTQYF.